The source of this TCR beta chain is a study of T cells in Graves' hyperthyroidism and ophthalmopathy (dated by TCRdb to between 2018 and 2021). Looking at the study overall: Peripheral blood was collected at initial diagnosis, before any treatment. A discovery cohort of about 96 patients, approximately 44 with Graves' ophthalmopathy and fewer than 65 with stable Graves' hyperthyroidism, was used to find distinguishing TCR V-J signatures. In addition, the study compared T-cell repertoires in thyroid tissue and in blood from five or six Graves' hyperthyroidism patients. Prospective prediction of ophthalmopathy was tested in an independent validation cohort consisting of about 20 hyperthyroidism patients and approximately 16 patients who later progressed to ophthalmopathy. The paper describes TCR Vbeta CDR3 sequencing of 135 peripheral blood samples, made up of 43 ophthalmopathy patients, approximately 73 hyperthyroidism patients and 17 progressor patients. The approximately 100 discovery patients were randomly divided into training and test sets at a 7:3 ratio. Once sampling was done, hyperthyroidism patients were given methimazole at a starting dose of 30 mg daily, whereas ophthalmopathy patients were given high-dose intravenous methylprednisolone. The investigation overall reported the following: No statistical method was used to set the sample size in advance, and investigators knew the group allocation. Most expanded thyroid clonotypes (frequency above 0.001) were also detected in blood, suggesting blood repertoires may reflect thyroid immune responses. A 13 V-J signature model separated ophthalmopathy from stable hyperthyroidism, with roughly 88% sensitivity and 81% to 82% specificity in cross-validation and 80%/75% in testing. In validation, progression to ophthalmopathy was predicted by the model with 65% to 71% sensitivity and under 85% specificity, a median of 6.5 months before onset.

V and J are trimmed by 4 bases and 4 bases, and the gene matches miss 0 bases of the junction. From the cysteine up to the phenylalanine, the CDR3 has a length of 12 residues. Just CDR3 DNA is preserved here, 36 bases in frame from base 1. CDR1 is given as SQVTM and CDR2 as ANQGSEA, both from the germline V gene. On this clonotype: The antigen this receptor binds is unknown. No base quality information exists; no much larger clone differs at one position.

Stable Graves' hyperthyroidism was defined as the absence of progression to ophthalmopathy over 18 months of follow-up. The hyperthyroidism patients were between 18 and 65 years old and newly diagnosed, with a disease duration of less than 2 months. Any patient with an uncontrolled infection, another autoimmune disease, pregnancy or lactation was excluded. Diagnoses relied on clinical symptoms, serum thyroxine and TRAb, thyroid ultrasound and orbital computed tomography. PBMCs were separated from approximately 9.9 ml of fresh peripheral blood using Ficoll-Paque density gradient centrifugation. Total RNA was extracted with Trizol reagent, and quality was checked on an Agilent 2100 Bioanalyzer. The TCR beta CDR3 regions were amplified from the RNA transcripts. A first-round RT-PCR of the TCR CDR3 used the HTBI primer set with the Qiagen OneStep RT-PCR kit. Libraries were constructed in a second round of multiplex PCR, after which size selection and purification were carried out. Libraries were sequenced paired-end with 100 bp reads on an Illumina HiSeq2000. Concerning the study's data processing: SOAPnuke was used to process the raw data, throwing out any read that contained adapters or uncalled bases, had a mean Phred below 15, or lacked an exact constant-primer or identifier match. High-quality paired reads were merged with COPE v1.2.5, and unique nucleotide sequences were defined as clonotypes. MiTCR v1.1 was used to align the clonotypes against IMGT TRBV, TRBD and TRBJ reference segments. The analysis was restricted to V-J combinations with a frequency above 0.0001, which together covered approximately 99% of the repertoires. A TCS score was defined as the ratio between F50 (clonal expansion) and ExV (chaos), using BLOSUM62-based TCRdist between CDR3 peptides within each V-J. Welch's t-statistics and random forest reduced around 520 V-J features to roughly 13, which were used in a naive Bayes classifier (R e1071). TCRdb's own reprocessing of the public reads used fastp at Q25 and MiXCR and kept productive beta chains. One record per CDR3 amino acid sequence lists the most common genes and DNA. These V and J calls originate from TCRdb's pipeline instead of the authors' own analysis. This sample has approximately 320,000 distinct CDR3 sequences in its table, and around a sixth of those were observed once. The ten largest make up approximately 33% of the sample.

The V and J segments used are TRBV29-1 and TRBJ1-2; the central 10 bases match TRBD1. What was sequenced was blood. The sequence was obtained from a man under 40 with Graves' hyperthyroidism. This receptor has the CDR3 CSVGTGGYGYTF. The DNA reads as follows: TGCAGCGTTGGGACAGGGGGCTATGGCTACACCTTC.